Listed below are T cell receptor beta chains from one sample, sequenced in a study of T cell repertoires in cytomegalovirus infection. Using its own MiXCR run on the reads, TCRdb lists one record per CDR3 protein. Of a few hundred thousand distinct CDR3 sequences listed, around two fifths are singletons. These receptors' antigens are unknown. This material consisted of cultured PBMCs, taken from culture after CMV antigen stimulation. Receptors originate from a human donor in good health (CMV status not recorded). Some clones in this sample may be carry-over from other donors' samples. The CDR3 runs from the conserved cysteine through the conserved F or W. Each record gives: CDR3 protein, V gene, clone size, J gene. Size tells how often a clone was seen (once, few, many) or the class of an expanded clone, and some rows leave it out.

CDR3 protein: CASSFIDQPQHF
V gene: TRBV7-8
clone size: few
J gene: TRBJ1-5

CDR3 protein: CASSHGRGNEQFF
V gene: TRBV4-1
clone size: -
J gene: TRBJ2-1

CDR3 protein: CASKERGAYAYEQFF
V gene: TRBV12-3/TRBV12-4
clone size: -
J gene: TRBJ2-1

CDR3 protein: CASSKLYGVLVDEQFF
V gene: TRBV6-5
clone size: few
J gene: TRBJ2-1

CDR3 protein: CASSPTSGRAESYNEQFF
V gene: TRBV6-1
clone size: few
J gene: TRBJ2-1

CDR3 protein: CASSYSGQPYGYTF
V gene: TRBV6-6
clone size: -
J gene: TRBJ1-2

CDR3 protein: CASSYPDWGYNEQFF
V gene: TRBV7-9
clone size: -
J gene: TRBJ2-1

CDR3 protein: CASSPPDRKETQYF
V gene: TRBV28
clone size: -
J gene: TRBJ2-5

CDR3 protein: CACARGATDTQYF
V gene: TRBV11-2
clone size: -
J gene: TRBJ2-3

CDR3 protein: CASSVDRGQPQHF
V gene: TRBV19
clone size: few
J gene: TRBJ1-5

CDR3 protein: CASSYPNREEAFF
V gene: TRBV6-2/TRBV6-3
clone size: -
J gene: TRBJ1-1

CDR3 protein: CASSYSLASLVQPQHF
V gene: TRBV6-6
clone size: -
J gene: TRBJ1-5

CDR3 protein: CSVDDRIAGGPGNEQFF
V gene: TRBV29-1
clone size: few
J gene: TRBJ2-1

CDR3 protein: CASSWSELAGVTDTQYF
V gene: TRBV11-2
clone size: few
J gene: TRBJ2-3

CDR3 protein: CASTFSQGAADTQYF
V gene: TRBV7-9
clone size: few
J gene: TRBJ2-3

CDR3 protein: CASIGRALNTEAFF
V gene: TRBV27
clone size: -
J gene: TRBJ1-1

CDR3 protein: CASSLKAKRSSGANVLTF
V gene: TRBV7-2
clone size: -
J gene: TRBJ2-6

CDR3 protein: CASSLGSGYNEQFF
V gene: TRBV11-2
clone size: few
J gene: TRBJ2-1

CDR3 protein: CASSLVADEQYF
V gene: TRBV7-2
clone size: many
J gene: TRBJ2-7

CDR3 protein: CASSYEVGQGGYEQYF
V gene: TRBV6-2/TRBV6-3
clone size: few
J gene: TRBJ2-7

CDR3 protein: CASGWAGADTQYF
V gene: TRBV6-1
clone size: -
J gene: TRBJ2-3

CDR3 protein: CASSGGGQGSAEQYF
V gene: TRBV7-2
clone size: -
J gene: TRBJ2-7

CDR3 protein: CASSSLPPGGHTEQFF
V gene: TRBV5-6
clone size: few
J gene: TRBJ2-1

CDR3 protein: CASSLGYRVETQYF
V gene: TRBV7-2
clone size: few
J gene: TRBJ2-5

CDR3 protein: CASSLTGVAGVGTQYF
V gene: TRBV7-9
clone size: -
J gene: TRBJ2-3

CDR3 protein: CASRPGLGYGYTF
V gene: TRBV27
clone size: -
J gene: TRBJ1-2

CDR3 protein: CASSFALDRATSYEQYF
V gene: TRBV7-6
clone size: few
J gene: TRBJ2-7

CDR3 protein: CASSFRDKRAQYF
V gene: TRBV7-6
clone size: few
J gene: TRBJ2-5

CDR3 protein: CASSLGSDLLYF
V gene: TRBV7-9
clone size: -
J gene: TRBJ1-3

CDR3 protein: CASSQGMAAGNTIYF
V gene: TRBV7-6
clone size: -
J gene: TRBJ1-3

CDR3 protein: CATLTSESYEQYF
V gene: TRBV10-3
clone size: few
J gene: TRBJ2-7

CDR3 protein: CASSSTAGRWLETQYF
V gene: TRBV7-9
clone size: few
J gene: TRBJ2-5

CDR3 protein: CASFLVGAETQYF
V gene: TRBV7-8
clone size: few
J gene: TRBJ2-5

CDR3 protein: CASSFPTASLAPIPYYEQFF
V gene: TRBV28
clone size: -
J gene: TRBJ2-1

CDR3 protein: CASTPLRRTSGNQPQHF
V gene: TRBV19
clone size: -
J gene: TRBJ1-5

CDR3 protein: CASSYSSRHEQYF
V gene: TRBV6-6
clone size: few
J gene: TRBJ2-7

CDR3 protein: CASSYPTFSGRKRPGELFF
V gene: TRBV6-6
clone size: -
J gene: TRBJ2-2

CDR3 protein: CAISPPGQTYEQYF
V gene: TRBV10-3
clone size: -
J gene: TRBJ2-7

CDR3 protein: CASSLASLNEQYF
V gene: TRBV7-2
clone size: few
J gene: TRBJ2-7

CDR3 protein: CASNPPTGQGSGYTF
V gene: TRBV28
clone size: -
J gene: TRBJ1-2

CDR3 protein: CASSDRAGQSEKLFF
V gene: TRBV7-9
clone size: few
J gene: TRBJ1-4

CDR3 protein: CASSWGGTGNTIYF
V gene: TRBV5-5
clone size: -
J gene: TRBJ1-3

CDR3 protein: CAISEGAGGRETQYF
V gene: TRBV10-3
clone size: few
J gene: TRBJ2-5

CDR3 protein: CASSPGVGGSSYNEQFF
V gene: TRBV5-1
clone size: -
J gene: TRBJ2-1

CDR3 protein: CASSLRDTRTDTQYF
V gene: TRBV7-2
clone size: few
J gene: TRBJ2-3

CDR3 protein: CASSQFSSGRYTDTQYF
V gene: TRBV4-3
clone size: -
J gene: TRBJ2-3

CDR3 protein: CASSLGWDGEKLFF
V gene: TRBV7-2
clone size: many
J gene: TRBJ1-4

CDR3 protein: CASSPHDGYEQYF
V gene: TRBV27
clone size: few
J gene: TRBJ2-7

CDR3 protein: CASSLWTTEGETQYF
V gene: TRBV7-8
clone size: few
J gene: TRBJ2-5

CDR3 protein: CASSLGPGTSGYEQYF
V gene: TRBV7-8
clone size: many
J gene: TRBJ2-7

CDR3 protein: CAISESPTSGRKKETQYF
V gene: TRBV10-3
clone size: -
J gene: TRBJ2-5

CDR3 protein: CSASSAGGVYEQYF
V gene: TRBV20-1
clone size: -
J gene: TRBJ2-7

CDR3 protein: CASRRQGDTQYF
V gene: TRBV7-2
clone size: few
J gene: TRBJ2-3

CDR3 protein: CASSISNRPYEQYF
V gene: TRBV19
clone size: -
J gene: TRBJ2-7